This entry lists 17 T cell receptor beta chains sequenced from one sample in a study of T cells in Graves' hyperthyroidism and ophthalmopathy. Regions amplified from RNA transcripts were the TCR beta CDR3 regions. First-round RT-PCR with HTBI primers amplified the TCR CDR3 region. TCRdb reprocessed the multiplex PCR reads via MiXCR and lists one record per CDR3 protein. The sample shows fewer than 700,000 distinct CDR3 sequences, around 15% of them seen only once. The sequencing input was blood. These receptors originate from a young woman with Graves' hyperthyroidism.

This clonotype was counted ten times or more. The gene calls are TRBV7-2 and TRBJ2-3; D unresolved. The CDR3 contains 15 residues. CDR1 and CDR2 from the germline V gene are SGHTA and FQGNSA. Trimming shortened V by 0 bases and J by 3 bases, and 10 bases separated the two germline ends. The CDR3 loop reads CASSLAMPRTDTQYF. CDR3 DNA: TGTGCCAGCAGCTTAGCGATGCCTAGGACAGATACGCAGTATTTT. Supplemented by reference TRBV7-2 and TRBJ2-3, the full variable domain reads GAGVSQSPSNKVTEKGKDVELRCDPISGHTALYWYRQSLGQGLEFLIYFQGNSAPDKSGLPSDRFSAERTGGSVSTLTIQRTQQEDSAVYLCASSLAMPRTDTQYFGPGTRLTVL.

This chain links TRBV24-1 with TRBJ1-5; D gene uncertain. Germline CDR1 and CDR2: KGHDR and SFDVKD. Trimming stripped 3 bases from V and 4 bases from J, with 9 bases between. The CDR3 runs to 14 residues. This CDR3 reads CATSDPTENQPQHF. The CDR3 DNA reads as TGTGCCACCAGTGATCCGACGGAGAATCAGCCCCAGCATTTT.

This clonotype was picked up many times. The CDR3 DNA follows: TGTGCCAGCAGTAGGGACAGGCCACCTAATCAGCCCCAGCATTTT. It yields the protein CASSRDRPPNQPQHF. The chain recombines TRBV28 with TRBJ1-5; 8 bases agree with TRBD1. Germline V gene data show CDR1 as MDHEN and CDR2 as SYDVKM. This CDR3 is 15 amino acids long. The trim removed 5 bases at V and 4 bases at J, leaving 7 bases unmatched.

This clonotype was observed at least ten times. The chain joins TRBV20-1 to TRBJ2-7; 8 nucleotides match TRBD2. V gave up 5 bases and J gave up 0 bases; unmatched junction bases: 12. The CDR3 extends over 16 amino acids. CDR1 is DFQATT and CDR2 is SNEGSKA in the germline V gene (reference sequence). The CDR3 DNA reads TGCAGTGCTCTCCCGGAGCGGGAGCGTCCCTCCTACGAGCAGTACTTC. Its translation is CSALPERERPSYEQYF.

This clonotype has just a few counts. J is TRBJ1-2 and V is TRBV3-1, with D unclear. The V gene's germline CDR1 is LGHDT and CDR2 YNNKEL (reference sequence). V was pared by 0 bases and J by 12 bases, with 17 bases between. The CDR3 is made up of 14 amino acids. The CDR3 DNA reads as TGTGCCAGCAGCCAAGATTCGTTCGGAGGTTTTCACACCTTC. It translates to CASSQDSFGGFHTF. Looking up the rest from reference TRBV3-1 and TRBJ1-2 gives the full variable domain: DTAVSQTPKYLVTQMGNDKSIKCEQNLGHDTMYWYKQDSKKFLKIMFSYNNKELIINETVPNRFSPKSPDKAHLNLHINSLELGDSAVYFCASSQDSFGGFHTFGSGTRLTVV.

The table lists this clonotype with many counts. The V gene is TRBV27, the J gene TRBJ2-7; TRBD2 aligns across 10 bases. Germline V gives CDR1 MNHEY, CDR2 SMNVEV (reference sequence). V shed 6 bases, J shed 4 bases, and the junction held 6 bases outside the gene matches. The CDR3 runs 14 residues. Here the CDR3 DNA reads TGTGCCAGCAGCTGGACTAGCGGACTTTACGAGCAGTACTTC. Its translation: CASSWTSGLYEQYF.

This chain uses TRBV5-6 with TRBJ1-2, with 8 bases fitting TRBD1. The length of the CDR3 is 14 residues. V dropped 4 bases and J dropped 3; count of bases not matched to a gene: 5. CDR1 is SGHDT and CDR2 is YYEEEE in the germline V gene. The CDR3 region has the DNA TGTGCCAGCAGCAGGGACAGGAACCACTATGGCTACACCTTC. It specifies CASSRDRNHYGYTF.

The V and J genes are TRBV19 and TRBJ1-5; D is perhaps TRBD1 (6 bases). The CDR3 contains 14 residues. Looked up from germline, CDR1 is LNHDA and CDR2 is SQIVND (reference sequence). V was clipped by 6 bases and J by 9 bases, with 18 bases between them. The CDR3 spells CASSPGQTIRPQHF. CDR3 DNA sequence: TGTGCCAGTAGCCCAGGACAGACCATCCGGCCCCAGCATTTT.

The V gene is TRBV7-9, the J gene TRBJ2-7, with TRBD1 identical over 8 bases. V trimming: 6 bases; J trimming: 7 bases; junction bases outside the gene matches: 26. This CDR3 has 19 amino acids. From germline, CDR1 is SEHNR and CDR2 FQNEAQ (reference sequence). The CDR3: CASSFGQGLGIILRGEQYF. In nucleotides, the CDR3 is TGTGCCAGCAGTTTCGGACAGGGACTGGGAATTATCCTACGTGGAGAGCAGTACTTC.

This clonotype showed up many times. The chain uses TRBV11-2 and TRBJ2-1; D gene uncertain. This CDR3 spans 14 amino acids. Deletions cut 3 bases from V and 0 bases from J, with 6 bases between. The germline V gene has CDR1 SGHAT and CDR2 FQNNGV. CDR3 loop: CASSFSSSYNEQFF. CDR3 bases: TGTGCCAGCAGCTTCTCGTCCTCCTACAATGAGCAGTTCTTC.

The table lists this clonotype with many counts. The DNA for the CDR3 is TGCGCCAGCAGCGACACAAGGGGGCGAAATGAGCAGTTCTTC. It codes for CASSDTRGRNEQFF. V gene TRBV5-1 combines with J gene TRBJ2-1; 7 positions agree with TRBD1. With 4 bases clipped from V and 7 bases from J, the junction kept 8 bases outside the gene matches. The CDR3 loop spans 14 amino acids. Germline V gene sequence: CDR1 SGHRS, CDR2 YFSETQ.

This sequence joins TRBV28 and TRBJ2-6, with 10 bases that match TRBD1. J gave up 4 bases and V 7 bases, and 7 bases lay outside the gene matches. The V gene's germline CDR1 is MDHEN and CDR2 SYDVKM. The CDR3 runs to 16 residues. CDR3 sequence reads: CASTRQGARGANVLTF. The CDR3 bases are TGTGCCAGCACCAGACAGGGGGCAAGGGGGGCCAACGTCCTGACTTTC.

This clonotype was observed many times. The chain couples TRBV29-1 to TRBJ2-3, with TRBD1 matching over 8 bases. V lost 7 bases and J lost 4; bases outside the gene matches: 10. CDR1 and CDR2 (germline): SQVTM, ANQGSEA. This CDR3 spans 14 amino acids. The CDR3: CSETGGRGADTQYF. CDR3 nucleotides: TGCAGCGAAACAGGGGGAAGGGGAGCAGATACGCAGTATTTT.

This clonotype has ten or more counts. The chain links TRBV18 to TRBJ1-1, with TRBD1 matching over 9 bases. The V gene's germline CDR1 is KGHSH and CDR2 LQKENI. The length of the CDR3 is 14 residues. The junction had 7 bases not matched to a gene; V was cut back by 2 bases and J by 9 bases. CDR3 nucleotide sequence: TGTGCCAGCTCACCAGGGACAGGGACAGGGAAAGCTTTCTTT. Its translation: CASSPGTGTGKAFF.

This clonotype has at least ten counts. The chain carries TRBV6-2 or TRBV6-3 and TRBJ2-7; weak D call: TRBD1 (5 bases). CDR3 length equals 14 residues. The V gene's germline CDR1 is MNHEY and CDR2 SVGEGT. V was cut by 4 bases and J by 5 bases, with 15 bases left in between. CDR3 region: CASSWSSKGDEQYF. CDR3 DNA: TGTGCCAGCAGTTGGAGTTCCAAAGGGGACGAGCAGTACTTC.

The rearrangement links TRBV6-1 to TRBJ2-1; 9 bases match TRBD2. CDR1 and CDR2 from the germline V gene are MNHNS and SASEGT. This CDR3 comprises 15 residues. V dropped 6 bases and J dropped 9; count of bases not matched to a gene: 12. CDR3 sequence: CASRPPGTSYPEQFF. The CDR3 DNA follows: TGTGCCAGCAGACCCCCCGGGACTAGCTATCCTGAGCAGTTCTTC.

The table lists this clonotype with a few counts. This may come from a read error, since a much larger clone is one base off. J is TRBJ1-4 and V is TRBV2, with D perhaps matching TRBD1 (6 bases). Per germline, CDR1 SNHLY and CDR2 FYNNEI. The V end lost 5 bases, the J end lost 3 bases, and 28 bases lay between the germline ends. CDR3 length equals 20 residues. The DNA for the CDR3 is TGTGCCAGCAGTTACGTGCACCCGGGACGACGAAAGGGGGCTAATGAAAAACTGTTTTTT. Amino acid sequence: CASSYVHPGRRKGANEKLFF. Filled out from reference TRBV2 and TRBJ1-4, the complete variable domain reads EPEVTQTPSHQVTQMGQEVILRCVPISNHLYFYWYRQILGQKVEFLVSFYNNEISEKSEIFDDQFSVERPDGSNFTLKIRSTKLEDSAMYFCASSYVHPGRRKGANEKLFFGSGTQLSVL.